The clone carrying this T cell receptor (beta chain) has just one count. Its matching antigen is unknown. Baseline was the first blood sampling point, followed by cycle 4 day 1 and cycle 7 day 1. The sample comes from a study of OX40 agonist ivuxolimab in advanced cancers. About the study: The diagnoses of dose-escalation patients were hepatocellular carcinoma, melanoma, renal cell or head and neck cancer. Study-wide findings and caveats: Relative to CD4+, CD8+ T cells held more expanded clones on average. At 0.1 to 3.0 mg/kg, clonal expansion of CD4+ and CD8+ blood T cells had occurred by week 6.

Profiled with immunoSEQ multiplex PCR; TCRdb holds only in-frame clones, not every one. The sample contains over 55,000 clones, around 84% of which appear only once. Trimming took 10 bases from V and 7 from J, leaving 22 bases between them. CDR3 length equals 14 residues. Germline assignment: CDR1 MDHEN and CDR2 SYDVKM. The chain joins TRBV28 to TRBJ1-2, with D tentatively TRBD1 (6 bases). Sequenced here: CD4+ or CD8+ T cells sorted from blood, sampled in a trial of the OX40 agonist ivuxolimab. This clonotype originated in an adult with an advanced solid tumor such as melanoma, head and neck, liver or kidney cancer. The CDR3 loop reads CATALGGASGGYTF. The CDR3 bases are TGTGCCACTGCACTGGGGGGCGCTTCGGGTGGCTACACCTTC.